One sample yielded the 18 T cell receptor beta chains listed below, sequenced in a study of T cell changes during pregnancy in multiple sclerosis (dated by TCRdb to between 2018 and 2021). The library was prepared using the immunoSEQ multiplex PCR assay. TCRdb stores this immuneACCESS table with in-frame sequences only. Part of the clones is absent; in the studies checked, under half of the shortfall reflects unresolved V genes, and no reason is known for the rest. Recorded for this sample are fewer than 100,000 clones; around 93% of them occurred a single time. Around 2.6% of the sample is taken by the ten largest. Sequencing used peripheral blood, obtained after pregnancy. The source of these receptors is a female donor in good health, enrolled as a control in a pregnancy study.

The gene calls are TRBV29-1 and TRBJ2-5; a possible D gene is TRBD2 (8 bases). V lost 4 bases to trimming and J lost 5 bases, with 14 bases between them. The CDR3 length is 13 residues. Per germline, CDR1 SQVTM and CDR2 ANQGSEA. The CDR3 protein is CSVAGGGRETQYF. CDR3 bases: TGCAGCGTTGCGGGAGGGGGCAGGGAGACCCAGTACTTC.

The CDR3 here is CASSPGGSGVFPGEQYF. CDR3 nucleotides: TGTGCCAGCAGCCCCGGGGGTAGCGGGGTTTTCCCAGGGGAGCAGTACTTC. V and J are TRBV9 and TRBJ2-7, with 8 bases lining up with TRBD2. Germline CDR1 SGDLS, CDR2 YYNGEE. This CDR3 region has 17 residues. Trimming took 4 bases from V and 7 from J; bases not matched to a gene: 19.

CDR3 sequence (DNA): TGTGCCAGCAGTGGTACAGGCTACGAGCAGTACTTC. Translating it yields CASSGTGYEQYF. The chain employs TRBV2 and TRBJ2-7; maybe TRBD1 (5 bases). The CDR3 has 12 residues. V was trimmed by 4 bases and J by 3 bases, leaving 7 bases between them. The germline gives CDR1 SNHLY, CDR2 FYNNEI.

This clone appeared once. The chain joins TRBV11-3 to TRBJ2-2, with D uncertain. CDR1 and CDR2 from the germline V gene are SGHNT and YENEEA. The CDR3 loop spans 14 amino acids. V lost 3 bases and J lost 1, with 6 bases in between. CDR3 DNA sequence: TGTGCCAGCAGCTTCGGTGGGAACACCGGGGAGCTGTTTTTT. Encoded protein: CASSFGGNTGELFF.

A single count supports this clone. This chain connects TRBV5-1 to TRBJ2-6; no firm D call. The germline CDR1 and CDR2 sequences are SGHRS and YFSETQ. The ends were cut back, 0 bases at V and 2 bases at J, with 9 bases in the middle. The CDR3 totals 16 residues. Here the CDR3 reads CASSLGQLAGANVLTF. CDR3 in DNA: TGCGCCAGCAGCTTGGGACAATTGGCTGGGGCCAACGTCCTGACTTTC.

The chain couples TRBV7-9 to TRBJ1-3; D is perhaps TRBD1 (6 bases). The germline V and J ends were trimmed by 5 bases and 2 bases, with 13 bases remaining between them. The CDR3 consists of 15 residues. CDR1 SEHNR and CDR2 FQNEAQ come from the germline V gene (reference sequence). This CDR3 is CASSDPSGAGNTIYF. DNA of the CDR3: TGTGCCAGCAGCGACCCCTCAGGGGCTGGAAACACCATATATTTT.

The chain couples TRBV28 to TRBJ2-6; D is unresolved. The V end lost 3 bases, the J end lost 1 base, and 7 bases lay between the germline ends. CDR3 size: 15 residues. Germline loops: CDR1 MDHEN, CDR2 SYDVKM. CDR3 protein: CASSFGWSGANVLTF. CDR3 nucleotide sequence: TGTGCCAGCAGTTTCGGGTGGTCTGGGGCCAACGTCCTGACTTTC.

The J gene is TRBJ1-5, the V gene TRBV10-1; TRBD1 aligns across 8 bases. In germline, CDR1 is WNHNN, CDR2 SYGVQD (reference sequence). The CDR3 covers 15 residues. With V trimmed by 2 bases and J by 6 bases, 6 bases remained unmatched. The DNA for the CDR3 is TGCGCCAGCAGTGAGGTGACAGGGGTTGGTCAGCCCCAGCATTTT. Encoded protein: CASSEVTGVGQPQHF.

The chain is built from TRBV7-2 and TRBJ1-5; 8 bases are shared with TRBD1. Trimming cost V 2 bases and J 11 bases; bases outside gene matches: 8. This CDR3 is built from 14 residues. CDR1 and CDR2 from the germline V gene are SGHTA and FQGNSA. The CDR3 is CASSLLAGGMAQHF. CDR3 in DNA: TGTGCCAGCAGCTTATTGGCAGGGGGCATGGCCCAGCATTTT.

The CDR3 bases are TGTGCCAGCAGCCCCAGTGGGGCCGGCCAGCCCCAGCATTTT. Its translation: CASSPSGAGQPQHF. J is TRBJ1-5 and V is TRBV7-2, with D possibly matching TRBD1 (5 bases). The length of the CDR3 is 14 residues. Germline CDR1 is SGHTA and CDR2 is FQGNSA. The V gene lost 5 bases and the J gene lost 7 bases, with 15 bases spanning the gap.

The chain's CDR3 is CASSQDTNSGANVLTF. The CDR3, as DNA: TGCGCCAGCAGCCAAGATACGAACTCCGGGGCCAACGTCCTGACTTTC. The chain employs TRBV4-3 and TRBJ2-6; D not certain. The germline gives CDR1 LGHNA, CDR2 YSLEER. Deletions cut 0 bases from V and 4 bases from J, with 10 bases between. The CDR3 totals 16 residues.

CDR3 coding DNA: TGTGCCAGTAGTATAGACTCCGGGACAGGGAACTCTGGGGCCAACGTCCTGACTTTC. Its translation: CASSIDSGTGNSGANVLTF. The genes are TRBV19 and TRBJ2-6, with 9 nucleotides matching TRBD1. The CDR3 loop spans 19 amino acids. The trim removed 0 bases at V and 0 bases at J, leaving 6 bases unmatched. Germline CDR1 reads LNHDA; CDR2 reads SQIVND (reference sequence).

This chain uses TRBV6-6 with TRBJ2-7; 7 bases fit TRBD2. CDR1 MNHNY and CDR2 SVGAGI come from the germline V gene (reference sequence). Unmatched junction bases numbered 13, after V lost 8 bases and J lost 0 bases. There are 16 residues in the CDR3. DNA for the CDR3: TGTGCCAGCTCCCGCGCGGGCGGGGGAGACTCCTACGAGCAGTACTTC. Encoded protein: CASSRAGGGDSYEQYF.

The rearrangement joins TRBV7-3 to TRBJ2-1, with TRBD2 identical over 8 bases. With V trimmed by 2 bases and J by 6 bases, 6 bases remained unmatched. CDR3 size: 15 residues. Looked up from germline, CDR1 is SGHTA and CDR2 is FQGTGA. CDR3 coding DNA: TGTGCCAGCAGCTTAGGGACGGGGGGGGCCAATGAGCAGTTCTTC. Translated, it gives CASSLGTGGANEQFF.

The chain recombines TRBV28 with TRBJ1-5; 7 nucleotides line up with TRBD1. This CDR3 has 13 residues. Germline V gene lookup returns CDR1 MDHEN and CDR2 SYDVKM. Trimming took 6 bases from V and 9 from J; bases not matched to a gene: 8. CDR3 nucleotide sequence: TGTGCCAGCAGAGGGACAGACTTAGCGCCCCAGCATTTT. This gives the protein CASRGTDLAPQHF.

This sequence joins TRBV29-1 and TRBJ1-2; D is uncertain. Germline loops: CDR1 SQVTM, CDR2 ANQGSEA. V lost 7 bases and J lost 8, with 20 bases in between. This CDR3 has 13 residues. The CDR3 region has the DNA TGCAGCGCCAGGACGTACGGGGATAGGGGCTACACCTTC. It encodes CSARTYGDRGYTF.

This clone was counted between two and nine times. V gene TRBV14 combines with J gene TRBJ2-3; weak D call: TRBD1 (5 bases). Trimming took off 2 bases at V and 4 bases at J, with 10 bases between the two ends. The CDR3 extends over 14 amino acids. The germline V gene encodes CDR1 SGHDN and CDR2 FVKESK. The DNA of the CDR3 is TGTGCCAGCAGCCAATCGACAGCCCCAGATACGCAGTATTTT. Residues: CASSQSTAPDTQYF.

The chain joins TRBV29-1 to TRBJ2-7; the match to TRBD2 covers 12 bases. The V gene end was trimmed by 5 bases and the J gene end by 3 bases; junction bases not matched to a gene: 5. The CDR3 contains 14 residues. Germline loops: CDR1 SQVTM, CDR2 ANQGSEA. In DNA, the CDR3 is TGCAGCGTTATGACTAGCGGGAGTCTCTACGAGCAGTACTTC. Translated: CSVMTSGSLYEQYF.